A single T cell receptor beta chain is shown here with its context. Its specificity is not known. Produced via immunoSEQ multiplex PCR; TCRdb's table is partial and in-frame only. The table has about 67,000 clones, more than 70% seen once. The data derive from a study of radiotherapy plus CTLA-4 blockade in lung cancer. Study-wide results and limits: Reportedly, early blood T cell clone dynamics best predicted response, with interferon-beta.

The CDR3 is 13 residues long. Germline-derived CDR1 and CDR2 are MNHEY and SVGAGI. The sequence came from a human donor with non-small cell lung cancer whose response to radiotherapy plus ipilimumab could not be evaluated. Some clones in this sample may be carry-over from other donors' samples. The input for sequencing was peripheral blood, taken from a patient treated with radiotherapy plus ipilimumab. The chain has TRBV6-5 and TRBJ2-5, with TRBD1 as a possible D gene (6 bases). Gene TRBJ2-7 matches the end of the DNA better, so the J call may be wrong. The CDR3 sequence is CASSPTGSYEQYF. The CDR3 nucleotides are TGTGCCAGCAGTCCGACAGGTTCCTACGAGCAGTACTTC.